The sequence of this T cell receptor (beta chain) was determined in a study of circulating CD8 cells and anti-PD-1 response in melanoma. TCR libraries were prepared from about 16 ng of total RNA with the QIAseq Immune Repertoire TCR panel. TCRdb passed the reads through MiXCR, listing each CDR3 protein once. The sample carries about 1,200 distinct CDR3 sequences, more than 9% recorded once. V was clipped by 5 bases and J by 4 bases; unmatched bases: 16. There are 19 residues in the CDR3. Germline lookup yields CDR1 LGHNA and CDR2 YNFKEQ. Four subsets defined by PD-1 and/or TIGIT were sorted from live CD3+CD8+TCRalphabeta+ cells. Broader study findings: Subset repertoires were largely private at M1, with under 7.5% shared.

This clonotype ranks as medium-sized. What it recognizes is unknown. Sample: CD8+ T cells from PBMCs, taken at baseline or after one month of anti-PD-1 therapy (not recorded which). The sequence derives from a human donor with melanoma. V and J are TRBV4-2 and TRBJ2-6, with 8 bases fitting TRBD1. The CDR3 DNA follows: TGTGCCAGCAGCAGCCCCGAGGACAGGGAGGAGTCCGGGGCCAACGTCCTGACTTTC. The encoded protein is CASSSPEDREESGANVLTF.